The sequence of this TCR beta chain was determined in a study of beta chain features in type 1 diabetes. Study as a whole: Age, gender and cell yields were similar between patients and healthy donors. Study-level results: There was a moderate but significant shortening of TCRB CDR3s in all four CD4+ subsets of Type 1 diabetes patients. VDJ junctions from type 1 diabetes patients carried fewer insertions and larger deletions. Researchers reported that naive, central memory and Treg TCRB repertoires appeared more similar in patients than in healthy donors.

Purity above 98% was achieved in all sorted populations. Germline V CDR1 and CDR2: SEHNR, FQNEAQ (reference sequence). The CDR3 spans 14 residues. The ends were cut back, 1 base at V and 5 bases at J, with 8 bases in the middle. Concerning this clone: Antigen unknown.

All of the isolated RNA was reverse transcribed, so expressed TCRB transcripts were sequenced. Libraries were prepared by immunoSEQ multiplex PCR; TCRdb keeps only in-frame clonotypes and omits some of them. The sample contains about 740,000 clones, roughly 12% of which appear only once. This clonotype originated in a man younger than 35 with type 1 diabetes. Sequenced material: naive CD4+ T cells from blood. The chain links TRBV7-9 to TRBJ2-2, with TRBD2 as a possible D gene (5 bases). In nucleotides, the CDR3 is TGTGCCAGCAGCTTAGTATCGGGGACCGGGGAGCTGTTTTTT. Its protein is CASSLVSGTGELFF.